A single sample is the source of the 3 T cell receptor beta chains below, sequenced in a study of monozygotic twins with inflammatory bowel disease. Reanalyzing the 5' RACE reads, TCRdb keeps one entry per CDR3 protein, without DNA. The specimen's table records about 420,000 distinct CDR3 sequences. The specimen was blood. The receptors stem from a human donor with ulcerative colitis or Crohn's disease, or a healthy co-twin of an affected twin (not recorded which).

This rearrangement joins TRBV19 to TRBJ1-1. CDR1 LNHDA and CDR2 SQIVND come from the germline V gene (reference sequence). This CDR3 region has 14 residues. CDR3 sequence: CASSIRADNTEAFF.

The chain uses TRBV27 and TRBJ2-6; there is no DNA to check the TCRdb D call of TRBD1. Germline-derived CDR1 and CDR2 are MNHEY and SMNVEV (reference sequence). The CDR3 has 19 amino acids. CDR3 region: CASSLSPGQGGTGANVLTF. Full variable domain (rest looked up from reference TRBV27 and TRBJ2-6): EAQVTQNPRYLITVTGKKLTVTCSQNMNHEYMSWYRQDPGLGLRQIYYSMNVEVTDKGDVPEGYKVSRKEKRNFPLILESPSPNQTSLYFCASSLSPGQGGTGANVLTFGAGSRLTVL.

The rearrangement joins TRBV10-3 to TRBJ2-1; as DNA is missing, the TRBD1 call by TCRdb cannot be tested. The CDR3 sequence is 15 residues long. From germline, CDR1 is ENHRY and CDR2 SYGVKD. CDR3 sequence reads: CAISDRDRERNEQFF.